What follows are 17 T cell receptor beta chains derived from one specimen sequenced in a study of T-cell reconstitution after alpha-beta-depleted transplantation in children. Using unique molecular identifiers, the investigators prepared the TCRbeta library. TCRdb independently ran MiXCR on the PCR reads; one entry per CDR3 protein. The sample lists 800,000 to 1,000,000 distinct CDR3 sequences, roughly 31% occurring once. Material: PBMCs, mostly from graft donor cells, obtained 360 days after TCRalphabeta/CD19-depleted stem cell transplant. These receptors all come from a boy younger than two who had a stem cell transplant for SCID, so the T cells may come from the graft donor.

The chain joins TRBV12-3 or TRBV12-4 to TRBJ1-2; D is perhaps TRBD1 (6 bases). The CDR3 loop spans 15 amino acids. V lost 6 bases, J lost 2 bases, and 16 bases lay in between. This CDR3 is CASRGWDTENYGYTF. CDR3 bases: TGTGCCAGCAGGGGATGGGACACTGAAAACTATGGCTACACCTTC.

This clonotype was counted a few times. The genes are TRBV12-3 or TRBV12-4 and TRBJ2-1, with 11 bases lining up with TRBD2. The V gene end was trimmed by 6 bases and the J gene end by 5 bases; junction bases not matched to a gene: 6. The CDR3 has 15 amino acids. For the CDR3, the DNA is TGTGCCAGCAGCCCTAGCGGGGGGTCAAACAATGAGCAGTTCTTC. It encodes CASSPSGGSNNEQFF.

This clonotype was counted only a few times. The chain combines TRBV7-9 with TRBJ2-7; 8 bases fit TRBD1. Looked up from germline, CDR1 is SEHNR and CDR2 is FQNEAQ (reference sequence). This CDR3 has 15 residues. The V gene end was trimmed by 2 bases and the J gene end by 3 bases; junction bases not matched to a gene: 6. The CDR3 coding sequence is TGTGCCAGCAGCTTAATGGGACAGGCCCACTACGAGCAGTACTTC. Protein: CASSLMGQAHYEQYF. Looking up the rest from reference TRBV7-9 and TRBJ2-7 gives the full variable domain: DTGVSQNPRHKITKRGQNVTFRCDPISEHNRLYWYRQTLGQGPEFLTYFQNEAQLEKSRLLSDRFSAERPKGSFSTLEIQRTEQGDSAMYLCASSLMGQAHYEQYFGPGTRLTVT.

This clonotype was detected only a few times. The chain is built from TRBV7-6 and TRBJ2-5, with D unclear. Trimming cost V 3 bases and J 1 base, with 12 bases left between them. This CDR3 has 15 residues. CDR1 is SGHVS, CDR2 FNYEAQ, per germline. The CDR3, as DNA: TGTGCCAGCAGCTTCTGGGCCGGGCCCCAAGAGACCCAGTACTTC. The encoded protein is CASSFWAGPQETQYF.

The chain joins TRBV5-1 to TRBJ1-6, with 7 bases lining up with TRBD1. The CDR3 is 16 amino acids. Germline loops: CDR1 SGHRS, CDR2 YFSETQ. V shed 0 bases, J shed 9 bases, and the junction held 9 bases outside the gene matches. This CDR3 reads CASSLAEGGRSSPLHF. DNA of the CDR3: TGCGCCAGCAGCTTGGCCGAAGGGGGCCGAAGTTCACCCCTCCACTTT.

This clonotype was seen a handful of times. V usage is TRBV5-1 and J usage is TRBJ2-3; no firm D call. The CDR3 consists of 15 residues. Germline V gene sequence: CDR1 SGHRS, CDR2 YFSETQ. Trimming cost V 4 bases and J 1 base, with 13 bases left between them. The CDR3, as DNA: TGCGCCAGCAGCCCCGAAAGCCCACGCACAGATACGCAGTATTTT. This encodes CASSPESPRTDTQYF. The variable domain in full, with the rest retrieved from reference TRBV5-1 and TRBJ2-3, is KAGVTQTPRYLIKTRGQQVTLSCSPISGHRSVSWYQQTPGQGLQFLFEYFSETQRNKGNFPGRFSGRQFSNSRSEMNVSTLELGDSALYLCASSPESPRTDTQYFGPGTRLTVL.

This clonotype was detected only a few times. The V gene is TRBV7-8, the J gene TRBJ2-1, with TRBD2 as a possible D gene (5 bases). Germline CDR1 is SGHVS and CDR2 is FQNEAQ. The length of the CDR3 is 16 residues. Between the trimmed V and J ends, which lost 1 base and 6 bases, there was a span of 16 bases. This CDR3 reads CASSLGALLVVNEQFF. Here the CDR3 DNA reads TGTGCCAGCAGCTTAGGGGCCCTACTAGTAGTCAATGAGCAGTTCTTC.

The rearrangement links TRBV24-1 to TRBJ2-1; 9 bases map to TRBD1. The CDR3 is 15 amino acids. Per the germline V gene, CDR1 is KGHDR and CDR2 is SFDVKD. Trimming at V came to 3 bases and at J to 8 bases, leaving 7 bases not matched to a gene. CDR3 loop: CATSDVGQGSDEQFF. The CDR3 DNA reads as TGTGCCACCAGTGATGTCGGACAGGGGAGTGATGAGCAGTTCTTC.

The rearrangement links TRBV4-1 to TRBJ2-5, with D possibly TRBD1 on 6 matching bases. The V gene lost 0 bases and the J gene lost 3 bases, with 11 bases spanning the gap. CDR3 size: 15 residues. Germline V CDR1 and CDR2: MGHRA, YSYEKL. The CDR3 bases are TGCGCCAGCAGCCAAGATGGGCAGGGGAAAGAGACCCAGTACTTC. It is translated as CASSQDGQGKETQYF.

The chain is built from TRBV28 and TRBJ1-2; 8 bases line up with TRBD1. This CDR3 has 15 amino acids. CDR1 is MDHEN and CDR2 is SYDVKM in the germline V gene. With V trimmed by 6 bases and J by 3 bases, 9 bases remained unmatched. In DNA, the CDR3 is TGTGCCAGCAGCGCGCCAGGGGGCGTAGACTATGGCTACACCTTC. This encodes CASSAPGGVDYGYTF.

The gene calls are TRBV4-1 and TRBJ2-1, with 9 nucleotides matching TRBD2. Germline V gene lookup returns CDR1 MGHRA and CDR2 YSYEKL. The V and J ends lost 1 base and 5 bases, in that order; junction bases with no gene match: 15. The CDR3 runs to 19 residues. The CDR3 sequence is CASSQVTRGAGGTNNEQFF. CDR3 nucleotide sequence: TGCGCCAGCAGCCAAGTAACGAGGGGAGCGGGGGGTACAAACAATGAGCAGTTCTTC.

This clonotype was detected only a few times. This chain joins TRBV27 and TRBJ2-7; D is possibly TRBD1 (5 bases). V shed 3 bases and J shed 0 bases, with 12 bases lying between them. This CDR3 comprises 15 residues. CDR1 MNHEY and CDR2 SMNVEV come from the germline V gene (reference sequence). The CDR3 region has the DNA TGTGCCAGCAGTTTCAGGGCCGCGAGCTCCTACGAGCAGTACTTC. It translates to CASSFRAASSYEQYF.

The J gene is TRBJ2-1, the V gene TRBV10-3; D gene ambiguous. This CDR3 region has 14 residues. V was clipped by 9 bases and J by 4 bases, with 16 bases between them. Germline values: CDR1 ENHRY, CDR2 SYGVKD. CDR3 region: CAINHQGRYNEQFF. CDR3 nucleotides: TGTGCCATTAATCACCAAGGGCGGTACAATGAGCAGTTCTTC.

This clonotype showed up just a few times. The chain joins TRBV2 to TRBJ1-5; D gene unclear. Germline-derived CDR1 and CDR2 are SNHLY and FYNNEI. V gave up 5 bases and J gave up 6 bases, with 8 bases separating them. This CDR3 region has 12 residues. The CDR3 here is CASSPSGQPQHF. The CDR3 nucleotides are TGTGCCAGCAGTCCGAGCGGTCAGCCCCAGCATTTT. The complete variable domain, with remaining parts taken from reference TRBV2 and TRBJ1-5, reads EPEVTQTPSHQVTQMGQEVILRCVPISNHLYFYWYRQILGQKVEFLVSFYNNEISEKSEIFDDQFSVERPDGSNFTLKIRSTKLEDSAMYFCASSPSGQPQHFGDGTRLSIL.

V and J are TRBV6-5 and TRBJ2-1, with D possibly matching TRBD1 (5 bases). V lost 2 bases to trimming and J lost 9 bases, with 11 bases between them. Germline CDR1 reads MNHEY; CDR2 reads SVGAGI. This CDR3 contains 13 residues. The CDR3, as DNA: TGTGCCAGCAGTTACAAAGGGGTAGGTGAGCAGTTCTTC. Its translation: CASSYKGVGEQFF.

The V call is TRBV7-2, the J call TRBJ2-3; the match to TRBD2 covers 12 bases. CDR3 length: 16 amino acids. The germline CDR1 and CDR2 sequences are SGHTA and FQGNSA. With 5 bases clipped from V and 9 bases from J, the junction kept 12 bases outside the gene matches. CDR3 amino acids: CASSPISSGGARTQYF. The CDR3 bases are TGTGCCAGCAGCCCGATCTCTAGCGGGGGGGCCCGGACGCAGTATTTT.

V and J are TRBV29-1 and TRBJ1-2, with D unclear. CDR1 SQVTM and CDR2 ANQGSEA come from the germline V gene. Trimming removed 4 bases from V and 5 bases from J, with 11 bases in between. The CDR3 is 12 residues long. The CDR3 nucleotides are TGCAGCGTTGTCGGCGGGGTATATGGCTACACCTTC. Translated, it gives CSVVGGVYGYTF.